This TCR beta chain was obtained from a study of T cell responses to AZD1222 COVID-19 vaccine. Germline trimming cut 6 bases from V and 6 bases from J; bases unmatched to any gene: 5. CDR1 and CDR2 from the germline V gene are MDHEN and SYDVKM. This CDR3 is 13 amino acids long. About this clone: Its target is not known.

Study observations and caveats: Reportedly, nearly half the spike-specific TCRs target unmutated variant regions.

The protocol was immunoSEQ multiplex PCR, while the TCRdb copy is restricted to in-frame clones and leaves out a portion. The repertoire holds 100,000 to 150,000 clones, 80% to 90% seen once, with about 27% in the top ten. Analysis merged second doses at about 4 or about 12 weeks. The chain joins TRBV28 to TRBJ1-5, with 7 bases aligning to TRBD1. The source is an adult who received the AZD1222 COVID-19 vaccine. This material consisted of peripheral blood, taken 28 days after the second AZD1222 dose. CDR3 residues: CASRQGTGQPQHF. CDR3 nucleotides: TGTGCCAGCAGACAGGGGACGGGTCAGCCCCAGCATTTT.